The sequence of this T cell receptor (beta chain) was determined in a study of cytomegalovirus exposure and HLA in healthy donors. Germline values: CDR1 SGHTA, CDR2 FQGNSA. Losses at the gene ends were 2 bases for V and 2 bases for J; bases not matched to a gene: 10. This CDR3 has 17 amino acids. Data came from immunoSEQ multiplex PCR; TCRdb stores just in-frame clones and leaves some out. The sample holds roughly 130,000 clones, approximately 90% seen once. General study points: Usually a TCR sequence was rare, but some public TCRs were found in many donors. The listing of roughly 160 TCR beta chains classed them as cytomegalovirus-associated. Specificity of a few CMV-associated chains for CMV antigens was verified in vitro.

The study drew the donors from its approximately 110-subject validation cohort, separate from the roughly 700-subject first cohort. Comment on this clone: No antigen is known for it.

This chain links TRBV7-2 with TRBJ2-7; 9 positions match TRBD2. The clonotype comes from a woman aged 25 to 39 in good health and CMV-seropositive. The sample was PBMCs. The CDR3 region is CASSLSRLGGGAYEQYF. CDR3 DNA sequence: TGTGCCAGCAGCTTATCACGACTTGGCGGGGGGGCCTACGAGCAGTACTTC.